This T cell receptor beta chain was sequenced during a study of blood T cell repertoires in COVID-19. The CDR3 spans 16 residues. Germline assignment: CDR1 SGHVS and CDR2 FNYEAQ. V was pared by 0 bases and J by 3 bases, with 14 bases between. Libraries were prepared by immunoSEQ multiplex PCR; TCRdb keeps only in-frame clonotypes and omits some of them. The sample consists of 300,000 or so clones, 80% to 90% of them appearing once. The V gene is TRBV7-6, the J gene TRBJ1-2; D perhaps matches TRBD1 (6 bases). The clonotype originates from a woman aged 40 to 50 with acute or convalescent COVID-19. What was sequenced was peripheral blood. Here the CDR3 DNA reads TGTGCCAGCAGCTTAGCTGGGGGGGGCCGGGACTATGGCTACACCTTC. Its protein product is CASSLAGGGRDYGYTF.